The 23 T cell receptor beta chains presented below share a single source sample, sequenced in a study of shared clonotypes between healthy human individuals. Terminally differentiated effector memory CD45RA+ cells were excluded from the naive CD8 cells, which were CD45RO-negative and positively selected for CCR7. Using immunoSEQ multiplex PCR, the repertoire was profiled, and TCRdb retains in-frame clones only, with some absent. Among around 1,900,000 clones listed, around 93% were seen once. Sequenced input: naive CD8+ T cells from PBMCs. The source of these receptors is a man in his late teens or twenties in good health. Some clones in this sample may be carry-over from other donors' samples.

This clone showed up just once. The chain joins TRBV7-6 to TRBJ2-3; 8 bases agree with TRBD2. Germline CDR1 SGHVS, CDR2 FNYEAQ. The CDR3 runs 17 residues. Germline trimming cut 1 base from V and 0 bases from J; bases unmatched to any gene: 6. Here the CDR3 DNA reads TGTGCCAGCAGCTTAGTCTTACTAGCGGATAGCACAGATACGCAGTATTTT. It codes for CASSLVLLADSTDTQYF.

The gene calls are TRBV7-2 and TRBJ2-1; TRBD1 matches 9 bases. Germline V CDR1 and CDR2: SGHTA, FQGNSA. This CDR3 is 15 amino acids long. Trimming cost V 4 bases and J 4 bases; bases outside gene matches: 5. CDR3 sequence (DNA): TGTGCCAGCAGCTCGACAGGGGGGCTTTACAATGAGCAGTTCTTC. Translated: CASSSTGGLYNEQFF.

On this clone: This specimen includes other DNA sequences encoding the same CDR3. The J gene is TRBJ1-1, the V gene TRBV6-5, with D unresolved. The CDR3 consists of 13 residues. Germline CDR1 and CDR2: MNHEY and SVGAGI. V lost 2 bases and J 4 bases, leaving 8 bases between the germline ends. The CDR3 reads CASSYGGATEAFF. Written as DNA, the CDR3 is TGTGCCAGCAGTTACGGAGGTGCCACTGAAGCTTTCTTT.

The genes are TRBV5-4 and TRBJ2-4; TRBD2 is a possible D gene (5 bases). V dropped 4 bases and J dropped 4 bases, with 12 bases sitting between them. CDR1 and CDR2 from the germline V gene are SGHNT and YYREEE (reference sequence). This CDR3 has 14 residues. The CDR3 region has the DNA TGTGCCAGCAGCACCCCACTAGGAAAAAACATTCAGTACTTC. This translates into CASSTPLGKNIQYF.

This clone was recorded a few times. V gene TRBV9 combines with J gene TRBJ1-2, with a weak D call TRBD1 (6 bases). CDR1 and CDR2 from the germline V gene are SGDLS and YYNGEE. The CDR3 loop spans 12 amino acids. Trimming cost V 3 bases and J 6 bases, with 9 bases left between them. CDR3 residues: CASSDRTDGYTF. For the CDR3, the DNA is TGTGCCAGCAGCGACCGGACAGATGGCTACACCTTC.

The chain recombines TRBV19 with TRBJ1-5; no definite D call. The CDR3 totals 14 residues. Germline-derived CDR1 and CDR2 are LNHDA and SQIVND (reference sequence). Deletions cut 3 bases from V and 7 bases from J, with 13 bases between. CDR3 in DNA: TGTGCCAGTAGTATCCGGACCGCGCGGCAGCCCCAGCATTTT. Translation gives CASSIRTARQPQHF.

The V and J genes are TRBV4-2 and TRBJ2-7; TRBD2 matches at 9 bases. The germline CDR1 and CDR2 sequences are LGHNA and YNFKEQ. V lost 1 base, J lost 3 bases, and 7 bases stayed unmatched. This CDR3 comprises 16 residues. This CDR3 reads CASSQAVLAGNYEQYF. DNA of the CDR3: TGTGCCAGCAGCCAAGCGGTACTAGCGGGTAACTACGAGCAGTACTTC.

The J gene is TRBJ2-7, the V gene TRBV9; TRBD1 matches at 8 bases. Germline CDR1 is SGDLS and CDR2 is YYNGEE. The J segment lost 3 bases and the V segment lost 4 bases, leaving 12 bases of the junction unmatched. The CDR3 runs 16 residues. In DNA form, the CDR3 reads TGTGCCAGCAGCCCCAGGGGGACAGGTGGGGACTACGAGCAGTACTTC. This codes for CASSPRGTGGDYEQYF.

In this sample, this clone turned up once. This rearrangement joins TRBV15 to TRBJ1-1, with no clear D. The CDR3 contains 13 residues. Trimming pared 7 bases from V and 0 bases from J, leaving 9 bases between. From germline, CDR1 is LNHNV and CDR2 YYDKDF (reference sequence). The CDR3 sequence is CATKDFMNTEAFF. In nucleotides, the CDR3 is TGTGCCACCAAGGACTTCATGAACACTGAAGCTTTCTTT.

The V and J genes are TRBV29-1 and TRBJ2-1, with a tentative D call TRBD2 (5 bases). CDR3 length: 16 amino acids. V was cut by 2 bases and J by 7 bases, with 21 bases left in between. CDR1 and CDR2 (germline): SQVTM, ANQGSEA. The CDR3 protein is CSVEWAAPRPGNEQFF. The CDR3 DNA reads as TGCAGCGTTGAATGGGCAGCGCCGAGGCCGGGAAATGAGCAGTTCTTC.

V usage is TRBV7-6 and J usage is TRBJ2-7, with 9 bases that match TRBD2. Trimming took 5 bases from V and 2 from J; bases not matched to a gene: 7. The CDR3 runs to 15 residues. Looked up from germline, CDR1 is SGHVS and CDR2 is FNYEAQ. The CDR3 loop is CASSPGLAKTYEQYF. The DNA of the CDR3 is TGTGCCAGCAGCCCGGGACTAGCAAAAACCTACGAGCAGTACTTC.

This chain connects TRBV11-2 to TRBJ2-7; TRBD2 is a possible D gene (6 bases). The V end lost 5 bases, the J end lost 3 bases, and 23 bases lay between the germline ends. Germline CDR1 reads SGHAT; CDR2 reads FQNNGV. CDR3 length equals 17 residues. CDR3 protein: CASSPNLPGQGGYEQYF. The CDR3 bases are TGTGCCAGCAGCCCTAACCTTCCCGGGCAGGGAGGCTACGAGCAGTACTTC.

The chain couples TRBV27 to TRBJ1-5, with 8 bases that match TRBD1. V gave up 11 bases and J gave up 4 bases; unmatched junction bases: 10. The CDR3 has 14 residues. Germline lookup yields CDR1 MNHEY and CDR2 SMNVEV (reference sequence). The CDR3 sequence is CARTDRGFNQPQHF. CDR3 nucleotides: TGTGCCCGAACTGACAGGGGTTTTAATCAGCCCCAGCATTTT.

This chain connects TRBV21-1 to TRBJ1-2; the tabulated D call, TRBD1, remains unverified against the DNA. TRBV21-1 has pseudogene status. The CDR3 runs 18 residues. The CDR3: CASIHFRDRAKLNYGYTF. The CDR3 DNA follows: TGTGCCAGCATCCATTTCCGGGACAGAGCGAAACTTAACTATGGCTACACCTTC.

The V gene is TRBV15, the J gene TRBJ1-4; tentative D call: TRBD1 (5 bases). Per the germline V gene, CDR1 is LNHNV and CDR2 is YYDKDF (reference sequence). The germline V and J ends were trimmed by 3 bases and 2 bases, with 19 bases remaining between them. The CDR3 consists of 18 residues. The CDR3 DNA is TGTGCCACCAGCAGGGACATGGGGGGTCTCTCGACTAATGAAAAACTGTTTTTT. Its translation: CATSRDMGGLSTNEKLFF.

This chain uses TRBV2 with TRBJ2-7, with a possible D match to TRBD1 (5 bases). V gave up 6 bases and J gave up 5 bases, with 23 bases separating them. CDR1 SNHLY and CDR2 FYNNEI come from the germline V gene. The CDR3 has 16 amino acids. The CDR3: CASSGNPDIPSNEQYF. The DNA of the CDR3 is TGTGCCAGCAGCGGAAATCCGGACATACCGTCGAACGAGCAGTACTTC.

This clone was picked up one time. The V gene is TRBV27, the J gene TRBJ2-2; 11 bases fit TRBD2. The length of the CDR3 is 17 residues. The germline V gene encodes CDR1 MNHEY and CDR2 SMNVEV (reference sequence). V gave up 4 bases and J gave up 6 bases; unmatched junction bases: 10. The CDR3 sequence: CASSSLSTSGTSGELFF. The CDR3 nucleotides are TGTGCCAGCAGTTCCCTTTCGACTAGCGGGACTTCCGGGGAGCTGTTTTTT.

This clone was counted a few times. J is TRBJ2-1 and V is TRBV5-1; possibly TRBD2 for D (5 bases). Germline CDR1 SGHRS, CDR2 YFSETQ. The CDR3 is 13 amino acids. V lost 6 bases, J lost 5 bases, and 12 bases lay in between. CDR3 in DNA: TGCGCCAGCATGGGAGAGAACAACAATGAGCAGTTCTTC. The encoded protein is CASMGENNNEQFF.

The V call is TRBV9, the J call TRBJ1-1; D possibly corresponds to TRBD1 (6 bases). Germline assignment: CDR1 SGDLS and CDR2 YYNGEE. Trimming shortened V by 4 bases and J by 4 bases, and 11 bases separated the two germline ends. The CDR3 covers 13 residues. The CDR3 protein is CASSLGGGTEAFF. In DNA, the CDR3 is TGTGCCAGCAGCCTAGGGGGGGGCACTGAAGCTTTCTTT.

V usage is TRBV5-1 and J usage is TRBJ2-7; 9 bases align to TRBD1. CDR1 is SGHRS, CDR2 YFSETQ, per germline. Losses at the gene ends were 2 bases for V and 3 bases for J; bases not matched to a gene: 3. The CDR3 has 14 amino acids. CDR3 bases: TGCGCCAGCAGCTTAGGGACAGGGCACTACGAGCAGTACTTC. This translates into CASSLGTGHYEQYF.

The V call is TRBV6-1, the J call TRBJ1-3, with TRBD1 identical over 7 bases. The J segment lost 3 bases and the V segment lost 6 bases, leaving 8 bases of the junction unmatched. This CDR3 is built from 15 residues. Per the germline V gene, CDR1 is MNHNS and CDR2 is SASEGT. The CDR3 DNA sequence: TGTGCCAGCAGAAAGACAGGGTTTGGTGGAAACACCATATATTTT. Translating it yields CASRKTGFGGNTIYF.

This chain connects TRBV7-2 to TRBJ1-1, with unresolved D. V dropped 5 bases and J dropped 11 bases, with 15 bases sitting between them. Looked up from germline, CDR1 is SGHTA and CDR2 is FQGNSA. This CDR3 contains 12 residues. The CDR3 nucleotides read TGTGCCAGCAGCGCCAGACTACGAGTGGCTTTCTTT. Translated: CASSARLRVAFF.

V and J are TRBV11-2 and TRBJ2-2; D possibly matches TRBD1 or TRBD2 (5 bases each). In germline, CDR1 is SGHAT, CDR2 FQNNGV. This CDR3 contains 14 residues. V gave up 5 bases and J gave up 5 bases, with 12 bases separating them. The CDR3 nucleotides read TGTGCCAGCAGCAGGGGACCCGGTACCGGGGAGCTGTTTTTT. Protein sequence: CASSRGPGTGELFF.